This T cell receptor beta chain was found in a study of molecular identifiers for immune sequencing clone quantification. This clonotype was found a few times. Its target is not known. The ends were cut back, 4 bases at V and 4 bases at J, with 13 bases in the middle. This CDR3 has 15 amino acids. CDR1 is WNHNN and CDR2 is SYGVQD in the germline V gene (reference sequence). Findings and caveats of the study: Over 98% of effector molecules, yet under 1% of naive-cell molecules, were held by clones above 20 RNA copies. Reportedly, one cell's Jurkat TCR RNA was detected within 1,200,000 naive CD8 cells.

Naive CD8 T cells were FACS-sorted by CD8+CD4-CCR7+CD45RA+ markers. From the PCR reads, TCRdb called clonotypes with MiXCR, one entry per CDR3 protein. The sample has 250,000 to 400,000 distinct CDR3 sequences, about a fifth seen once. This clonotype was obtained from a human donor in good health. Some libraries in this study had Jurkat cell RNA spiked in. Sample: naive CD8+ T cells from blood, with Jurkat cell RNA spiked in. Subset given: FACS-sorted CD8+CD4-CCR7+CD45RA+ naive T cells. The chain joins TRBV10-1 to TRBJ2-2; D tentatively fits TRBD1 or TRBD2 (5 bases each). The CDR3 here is CASSGGTLGTGELFF. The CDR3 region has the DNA TGCGCCAGCAGTGGGGGGACCTTGGGCACCGGGGAGCTGTTTTTT.